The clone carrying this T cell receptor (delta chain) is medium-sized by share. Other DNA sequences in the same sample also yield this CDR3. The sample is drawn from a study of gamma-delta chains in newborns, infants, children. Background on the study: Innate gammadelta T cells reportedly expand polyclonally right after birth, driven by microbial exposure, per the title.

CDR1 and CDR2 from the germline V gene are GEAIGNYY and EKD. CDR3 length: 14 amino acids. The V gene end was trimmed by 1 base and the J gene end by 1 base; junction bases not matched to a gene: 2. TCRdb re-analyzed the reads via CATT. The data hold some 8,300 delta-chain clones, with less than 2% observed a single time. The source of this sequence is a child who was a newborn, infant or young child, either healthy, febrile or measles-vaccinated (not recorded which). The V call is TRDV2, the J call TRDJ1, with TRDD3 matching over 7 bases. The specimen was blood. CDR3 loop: CACDTGGSTDKLIF. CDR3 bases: TGTGCCTGTGACACGGGGGGATCCACCGATAAACTCATCTTT.